The source of this T cell receptor beta chain is a study of blood T cell repertoires in COVID-19. For the study at large: Acute and convalescent COVID-19 samples came from the United States, Italy and Spain. The analysed material was cDNA or gDNA that came from T cells, B-cell-depleted T cells, or PBMCs.

Germline trimming cut 3 bases from V and 4 bases from J; bases unmatched to any gene: 2. This CDR3 is 14 amino acids long. CDR1 is KGHSH and CDR2 is LQKENI in the germline V gene. This clone was observed a handful of times. Methods used by the authors: Reference gene primer amplification yielded estimated nucleated cell counts. Generated by immunoSEQ multiplex PCR, the TCRdb table keeps only in-frame clones and is missing some. V and J calls and clone size are as listed in that table; D and trimming were resolved from the DNA. The repertoire includes roughly 230,000 clones, over 80% of them detected once, and roughly 6.4% sits in the top ten.

This sequence originates from a woman aged 55 to 70 with active or convalescent COVID-19. The chain joins TRBV18 to TRBJ1-3; 8 bases fit TRBD1. The specimen was peripheral blood. CDR3 nucleotide sequence: TGTGCCAGCTCACCCGGACAGGGCGGAAACACCATATATTTT. Translation: CASSPGQGGNTIYF.